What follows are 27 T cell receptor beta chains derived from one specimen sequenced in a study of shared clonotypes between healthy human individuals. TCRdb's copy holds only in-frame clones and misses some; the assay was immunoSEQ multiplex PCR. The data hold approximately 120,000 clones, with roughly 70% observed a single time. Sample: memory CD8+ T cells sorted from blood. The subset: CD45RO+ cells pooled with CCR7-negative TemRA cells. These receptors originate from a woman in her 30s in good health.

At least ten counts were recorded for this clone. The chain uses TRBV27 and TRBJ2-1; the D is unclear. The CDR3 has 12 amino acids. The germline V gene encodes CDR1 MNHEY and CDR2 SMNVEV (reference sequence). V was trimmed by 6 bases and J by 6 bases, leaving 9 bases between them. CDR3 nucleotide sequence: TGTGCCAGCAGCCTAAACCGCAATGAGCAGTTCTTC. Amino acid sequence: CASSLNRNEQFF.

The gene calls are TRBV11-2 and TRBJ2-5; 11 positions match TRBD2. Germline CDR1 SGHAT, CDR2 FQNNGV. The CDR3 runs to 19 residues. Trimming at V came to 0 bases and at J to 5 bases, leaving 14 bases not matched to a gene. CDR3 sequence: CASSLDRGIAGGPQETQYF. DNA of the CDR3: TGTGCCAGCAGCTTAGATCGGGGAATAGCGGGAGGGCCTCAGGAGACCCAGTACTTC.

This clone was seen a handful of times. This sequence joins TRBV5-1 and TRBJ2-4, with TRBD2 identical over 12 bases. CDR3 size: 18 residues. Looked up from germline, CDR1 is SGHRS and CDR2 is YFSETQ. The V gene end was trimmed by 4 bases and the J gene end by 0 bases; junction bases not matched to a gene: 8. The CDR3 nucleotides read TGCGCCAGCAGCGACAGGACTAGCGGGAACCTAGCCAAAAACATTCAGTACTTC. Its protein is CASSDRTSGNLAKNIQYF.

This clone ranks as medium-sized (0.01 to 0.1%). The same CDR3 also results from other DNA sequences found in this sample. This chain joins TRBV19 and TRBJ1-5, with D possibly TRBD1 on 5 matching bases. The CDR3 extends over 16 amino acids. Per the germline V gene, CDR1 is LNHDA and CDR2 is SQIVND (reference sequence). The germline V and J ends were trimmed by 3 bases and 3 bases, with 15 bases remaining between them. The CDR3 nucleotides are TGTGCCAGTAGTATTTTTGCGGGGACCACCAATCAGCCCCAGCATTTT. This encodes CASSIFAGTTNQPQHF.

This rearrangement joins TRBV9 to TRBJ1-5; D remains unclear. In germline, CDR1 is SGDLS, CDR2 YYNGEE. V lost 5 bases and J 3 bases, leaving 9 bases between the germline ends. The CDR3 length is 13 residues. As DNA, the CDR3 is TGTGCCAGCAGTACGGGGAACAATCAGCCCCAGCATTTT. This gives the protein CASSTGNNQPQHF.

The CDR3 protein is CASSEAHANEKLFF. The CDR3 region has the DNA TGTGCCAGCAGTGAAGCTCACGCAAATGAAAAACTGTTTTTT. The gene calls are TRBV2 and TRBJ1-4, with D hard to call. The length of the CDR3 is 14 residues. CDR1 and CDR2 from the germline V gene are SNHLY and FYNNEI. V was pared by 0 bases and J by 5 bases, with 7 bases between.

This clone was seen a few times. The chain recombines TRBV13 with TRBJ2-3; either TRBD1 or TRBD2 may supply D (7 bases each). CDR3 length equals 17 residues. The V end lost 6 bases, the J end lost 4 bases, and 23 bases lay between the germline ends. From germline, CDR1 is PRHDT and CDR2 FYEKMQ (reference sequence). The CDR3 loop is CASRSRGGVNRADTQYF. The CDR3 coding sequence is TGTGCCAGCAGAAGCAGGGGGGGAGTAAACAGGGCAGATACGCAGTATTTT.

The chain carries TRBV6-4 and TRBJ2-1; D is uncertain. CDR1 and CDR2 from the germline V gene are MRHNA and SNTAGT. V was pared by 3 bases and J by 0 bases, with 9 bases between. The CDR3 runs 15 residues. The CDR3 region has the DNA TGTGCCAGCAGTGAAAGGCCTAGCTCCTACAATGAGCAGTTCTTC. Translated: CASSERPSSYNEQFF.

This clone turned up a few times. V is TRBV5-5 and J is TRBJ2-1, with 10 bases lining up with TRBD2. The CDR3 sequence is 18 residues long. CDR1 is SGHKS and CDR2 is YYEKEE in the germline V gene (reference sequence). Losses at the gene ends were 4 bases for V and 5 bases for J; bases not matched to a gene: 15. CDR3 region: CASSLWGLAGVMDNEQFF. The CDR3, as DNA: TGTGCCAGCAGCCTCTGGGGTCTAGCGGGAGTTATGGACAATGAGCAGTTCTTC.

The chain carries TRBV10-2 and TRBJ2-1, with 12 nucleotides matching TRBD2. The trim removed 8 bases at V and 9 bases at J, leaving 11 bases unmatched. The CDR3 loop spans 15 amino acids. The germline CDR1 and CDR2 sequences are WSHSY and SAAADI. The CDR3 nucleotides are TGCGCCAGCGAAGCTAATCCTAGCGGGAGGGCTGAGCAGTTCTTC. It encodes CASEANPSGRAEQFF.

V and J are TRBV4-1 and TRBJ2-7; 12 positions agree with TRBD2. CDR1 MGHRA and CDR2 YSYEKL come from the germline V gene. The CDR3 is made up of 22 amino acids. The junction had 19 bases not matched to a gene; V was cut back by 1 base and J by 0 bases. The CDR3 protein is CASSQVFPSHTSGRPSSYEQYF. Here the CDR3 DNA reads TGCGCCAGCAGCCAAGTCTTCCCCTCACATACTAGCGGGAGGCCGAGCTCCTACGAGCAGTACTTC.

In nucleotides, the CDR3 is TGTGCCAGCAGTTTAAGGGCAGGTTACACCATATATTTT. Protein: CASSLRAGYTIYF. The J gene is TRBJ1-3, the V gene TRBV27; D is undetermined. The CDR3 runs 13 residues. The germline V gene encodes CDR1 MNHEY and CDR2 SMNVEV (reference sequence). Trimming pared 2 bases from V and 8 bases from J, leaving 10 bases between.

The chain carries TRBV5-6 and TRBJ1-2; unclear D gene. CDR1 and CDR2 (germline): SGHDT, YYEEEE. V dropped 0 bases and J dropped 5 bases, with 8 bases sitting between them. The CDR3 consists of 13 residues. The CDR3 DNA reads TGTGCCAGCAGCTTGGCCGACGAGTATGGCTACACCTTC. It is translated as CASSLADEYGYTF. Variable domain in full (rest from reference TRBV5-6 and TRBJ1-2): DAGVTQSPTHLIKTRGQQVTLRCSPKSGHDTVSWYQQALGQGPQFIFQYYEEEERQRGNFPDRFSGHQFPNYSSELNVNALLLGDSALYLCASSLADEYGYTFGSGTRLTVV.

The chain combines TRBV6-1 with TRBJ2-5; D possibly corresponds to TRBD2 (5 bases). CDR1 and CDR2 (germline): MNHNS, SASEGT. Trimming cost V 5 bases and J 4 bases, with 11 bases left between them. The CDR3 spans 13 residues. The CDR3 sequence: CASSLLGAETQYF. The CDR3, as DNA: TGTGCCAGCAGTCTCTTGGGAGCAGAGACCCAGTACTTC.

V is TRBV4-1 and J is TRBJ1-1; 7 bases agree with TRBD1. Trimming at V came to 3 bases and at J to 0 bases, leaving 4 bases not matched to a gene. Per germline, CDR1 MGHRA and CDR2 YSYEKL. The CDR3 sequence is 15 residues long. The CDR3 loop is CASSQSRGLNTEAFF. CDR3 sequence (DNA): TGCGCCAGCAGCCAGTCGAGGGGGCTGAACACTGAAGCTTTCTTT.

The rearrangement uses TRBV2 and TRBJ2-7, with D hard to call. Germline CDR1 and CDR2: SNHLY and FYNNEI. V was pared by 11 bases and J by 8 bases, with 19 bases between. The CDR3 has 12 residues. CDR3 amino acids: CAAWTRLRQQYF. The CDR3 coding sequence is TGTGCCGCCTGGACCCGGCTACGCCAGCAGTACTTC.

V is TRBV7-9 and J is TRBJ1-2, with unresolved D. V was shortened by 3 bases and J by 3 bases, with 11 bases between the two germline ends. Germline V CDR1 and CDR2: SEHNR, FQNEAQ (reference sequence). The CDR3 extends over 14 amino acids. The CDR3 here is CASSFSSNYYGYTF. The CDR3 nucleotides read TGTGCCAGCAGCTTCTCCAGTAATTACTATGGCTACACCTTC.

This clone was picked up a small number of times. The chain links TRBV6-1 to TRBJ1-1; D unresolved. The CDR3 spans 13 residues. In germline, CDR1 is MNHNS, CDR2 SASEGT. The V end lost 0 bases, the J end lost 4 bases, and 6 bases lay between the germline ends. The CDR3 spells CASSEAESTEAFF. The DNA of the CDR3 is TGTGCCAGCAGTGAAGCGGAGAGCACTGAAGCTTTCTTT.

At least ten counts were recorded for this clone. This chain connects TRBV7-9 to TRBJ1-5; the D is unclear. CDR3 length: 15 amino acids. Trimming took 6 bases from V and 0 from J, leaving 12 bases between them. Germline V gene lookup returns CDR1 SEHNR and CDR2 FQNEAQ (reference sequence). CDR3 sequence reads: CASSPDLYSNQPQHF. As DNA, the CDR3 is TGTGCCAGCAGTCCGGACTTGTATAGCAATCAGCCCCAGCATTTT.

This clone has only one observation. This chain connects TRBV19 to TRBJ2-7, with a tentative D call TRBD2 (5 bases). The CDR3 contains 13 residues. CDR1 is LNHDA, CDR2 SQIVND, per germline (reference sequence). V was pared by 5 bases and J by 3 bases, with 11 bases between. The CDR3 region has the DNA TGTGCCAGTAGTCTGGACTCAGGCTACGAGCAGTACTTC. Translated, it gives CASSLDSGYEQYF.

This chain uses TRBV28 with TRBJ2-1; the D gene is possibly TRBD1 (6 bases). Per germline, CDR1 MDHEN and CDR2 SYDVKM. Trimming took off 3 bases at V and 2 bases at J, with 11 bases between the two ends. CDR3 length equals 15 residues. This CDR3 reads CASSLGHLTYNEQFF. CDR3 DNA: TGTGCCAGCAGTTTGGGACACCTAACCTACAATGAGCAGTTCTTC. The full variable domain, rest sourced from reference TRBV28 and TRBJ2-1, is DVKVTQSSRYLVKRTGEKVFLECVQDMDHENMFWYRQDPGLGLRLIYFSYDVKMKEKGDIPEGYSVSREKKERFSLILESASTNQTSMYLCASSLGHLTYNEQFFGPGTRLTVL.

CDR3 nucleotide sequence: TGTGCCAGCAGTTGGGGACTAGTCACCGGGGAGCTGTTTTTT. It is translated as CASSWGLVTGELFF. The rearrangement joins TRBV27 to TRBJ2-2; TRBD2 matches 8 bases. The CDR3 extends over 14 amino acids. The J segment lost 4 bases and the V segment lost 4 bases, leaving 2 bases of the junction unmatched. Germline assignment: CDR1 MNHEY and CDR2 SMNVEV (reference sequence).

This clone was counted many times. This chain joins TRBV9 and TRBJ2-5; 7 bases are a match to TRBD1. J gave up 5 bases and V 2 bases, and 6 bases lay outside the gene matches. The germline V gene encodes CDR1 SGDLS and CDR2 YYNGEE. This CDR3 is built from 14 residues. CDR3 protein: CASSVSGTEETQYF. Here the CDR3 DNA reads TGTGCCAGCAGCGTCTCCGGGACAGAGGAGACCCAGTACTTC. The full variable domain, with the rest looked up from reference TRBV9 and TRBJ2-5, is DSGVTQTPKHLITATGQRVTLRCSPRSGDLSVYWYQQSLDQGLQFLIQYYNGEERAKGNILERFSAQQFPDLHSELNLSSLELGDSALYFCASSVSGTEETQYFGPGTRLLVL.

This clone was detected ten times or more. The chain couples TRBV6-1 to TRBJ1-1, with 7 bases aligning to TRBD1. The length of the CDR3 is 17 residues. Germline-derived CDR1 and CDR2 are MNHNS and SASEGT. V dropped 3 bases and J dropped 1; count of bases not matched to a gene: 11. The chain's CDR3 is CASSDKSGTEPNTEAFF. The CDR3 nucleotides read TGTGCCAGCAGTGATAAATCAGGGACAGAACCGAACACTGAAGCTTTCTTT.

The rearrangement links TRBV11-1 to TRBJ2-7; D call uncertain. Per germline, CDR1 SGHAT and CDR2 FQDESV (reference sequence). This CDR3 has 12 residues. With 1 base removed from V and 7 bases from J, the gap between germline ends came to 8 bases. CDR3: CASSLVPTEQYF. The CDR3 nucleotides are TGTGCCAGCAGCTTAGTCCCTACAGAGCAGTACTTC.

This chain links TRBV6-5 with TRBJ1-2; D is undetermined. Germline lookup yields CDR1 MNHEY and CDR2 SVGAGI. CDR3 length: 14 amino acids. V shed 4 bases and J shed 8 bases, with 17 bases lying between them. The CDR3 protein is CASSSHSGEIGYTF. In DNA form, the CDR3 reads TGTGCCAGCAGTTCTCACAGCGGAGAAATCGGCTACACCTTC.

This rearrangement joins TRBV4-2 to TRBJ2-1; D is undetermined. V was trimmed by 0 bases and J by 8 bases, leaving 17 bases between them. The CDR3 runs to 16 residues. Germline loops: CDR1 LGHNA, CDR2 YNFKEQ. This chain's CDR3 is CASSQEVGALEYEQFF. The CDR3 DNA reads TGTGCCAGCAGCCAAGAGGTGGGCGCCCTCGAGTATGAGCAGTTCTTC.